Listed below are T cell receptor beta chains from one sample, sequenced in a study of shared clonotypes between healthy human individuals. The data were produced by immunoSEQ multiplex PCR, yet TCRdb's version contains in-frame clones alone and is incomplete. The table has roughly 2,000,000 clones, just over 90% seen once. Material for sequencing was naive CD8+ T cells from PBMCs. These receptor sequences come from a man aged 18 to 35 in good health. Some clones in this sample may be carry-over from other donors' samples. Both conserved end residues are part of each CDR3. A D gene is named only where the DNA matches it firmly. Clone size appears in some rows only: once, few, many, or a class for an expanded clone.

TRBJ2-7 TRBD1 TRBV29-1 . CSVEDGAGGDEQYF TGCAGCGTTGAAGATGGGGCAGGGGGCGACGAGCAGTACTTC
TRBJ2-1 . TRBV9 . CASSVAVGDEQFF TGTGCCAGCAGCGTAGCGGTGGGGGATGAGCAGTTCTTC
TRBJ2-7 TRBD2 TRBV10-3 . CAISETSGRYEQYF TGTGCCATCAGTGAGACTAGCGGGAGGTACGAGCAGTACTTC
TRBJ1-2 . TRBV28 . CASLSQLTNYGYTF TGTGCCAGCCTATCCCAGTTAACTAACTATGGCTACACCTTC
TRBJ1-1 TRBD1 TRBV9 . CASSVEGARTEAFF TGTGCCAGCAGCGTAGAGGGGGCGCGCACTGAAGCTTTCTTT
TRBJ2-5 . TRBV7-9 . CASSFPLVPGHNQETQYF TGTGCCAGCAGCTTTCCCCTAGTCCCGGGACACAATCAAGAGACCCAGTACTTC
TRBJ2-4 . TRBV13 . CASSKSGFPGAKNIQYF TGTGCCAGCAGCAAGAGCGGGTTCCCTGGAGCCAAAAACATTCAGTACTTC
TRBJ2-1 . TRBV6-5 . CASSYSIGTYNEQFF TGTGCCAGCAGTTACTCTATCGGGACTTACAATGAGCAGTTCTTC
TRBJ2-1 . TRBV27 . CASNPMLSAGGRYNEQFF TGTGCCAGCAATCCAATGCTTTCGGCAGGGGGGAGATACAATGAGCAGTTCTTC
TRBJ1-5 . TRBV19 . CASSSLANQPQHF TGTGCCAGTAGTTCGTTGGCGAATCAGCCCCAGCATTTT
TRBJ1-3 . TRBV9 . CASSVEFGAARDTIYF TGTGCCAGCAGCGTAGAGTTCGGGGCGGCGCGAGACACCATATATTTT
TRBJ2-5 . TRBV25-1 . CASSETVQETQYF TGTGCCAGCAGTGAGACAGTCCAAGAGACCCAGTACTTC
TRBJ2-7 TRBD2 TRBV27 once CASSPRGLAGAEQYF TGTGCCAGCAGTCCCAGGGGGCTAGCGGGAGCCGAGCAGTACTTC
TRBJ1-4 . TRBV11-2 . CASSLASWEKLFF TGTGCCAGCAGCTTAGCTAGTTGGGAAAAACTGTTTTTT
TRBJ2-7 . TRBV7-4 . CASSLVWGYEQYF TGTGCCAGCAGCTTAGTGTGGGGTTACGAGCAGTACTTC
TRBJ1-5 . TRBV7-8 . CASSLVGGAAQPQHF TGTGCCAGCAGCTTAGTGGGGGGGGCGGCTCAGCCCCAGCATTTT
TRBJ2-4 . TRBV7-9 . CASSFRDGGIQYF TGTGCCAGCAGCTTCAGGGACGGGGGCATTCAGTACTTC